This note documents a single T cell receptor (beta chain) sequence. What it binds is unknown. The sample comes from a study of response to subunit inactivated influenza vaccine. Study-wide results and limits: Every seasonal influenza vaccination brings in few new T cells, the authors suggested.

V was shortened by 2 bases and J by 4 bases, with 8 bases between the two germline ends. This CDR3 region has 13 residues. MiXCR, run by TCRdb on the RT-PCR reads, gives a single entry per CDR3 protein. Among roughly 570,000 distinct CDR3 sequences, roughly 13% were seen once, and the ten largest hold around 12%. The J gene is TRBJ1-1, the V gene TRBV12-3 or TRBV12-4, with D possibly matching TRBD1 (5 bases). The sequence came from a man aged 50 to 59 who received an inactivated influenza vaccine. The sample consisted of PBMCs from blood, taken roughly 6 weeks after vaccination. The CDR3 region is CASSLRGLTEAFF. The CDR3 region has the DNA TGTGCCAGCAGTTTAAGGGGTCTCACTGAAGCTTTCTTT.